The 8 T cell receptor beta chains below were found in one sample sequenced in a study of T-cell reconstitution after alpha-beta-depleted transplantation in children. Molecular barcoding with unique molecular identifiers was used for the TCRbeta library. One entry per CDR3 protein results from TCRdb running MiXCR on the PCR reads. This table holds some 520,000 distinct CDR3 sequences, approximately 29% found once. The source was PBMCs from the stem cell graft donor, collected from the stem cell graft. The source is a human donor who donated a stem cell graft to a child with aplastic anemia.

This clonotype has only a few counts. The V gene is TRBV25-1, the J gene TRBJ1-2; tentative D call: TRBD1 (5 bases). The CDR3 extends over 15 amino acids. Trimming left V 2 bases short and J 2 bases short, with 12 bases between. Germline V gene lookup returns CDR1 MGHDK and CDR2 SYGVNS. Here the CDR3 reads CASSEPGRGNYGYTF. In DNA form, the CDR3 reads TGTGCCAGCAGTGAACCGGGACGGGGGAACTATGGCTACACCTTC.

This clonotype was counted a few times. The chain combines TRBV20-1 with TRBJ2-1, with 11 bases lining up with TRBD2. The CDR3 extends over 16 amino acids. Germline-derived CDR1 and CDR2 are DFQATT and SNEGSKA (reference sequence). Germline trimming cut 5 bases from V and 4 bases from J; bases unmatched to any gene: 10. CDR3 sequence (DNA): TGCAGTGCTTCGAACCCGACTAGCGGGGCGTACAATGAGCAGTTCTTC. Its translation is CSASNPTSGAYNEQFF.

The genes are TRBV5-6 and TRBJ2-7, with 7 bases identical to TRBD2. Germline V gene sequence: CDR1 SGHDT, CDR2 YYEEEE. This CDR3 comprises 14 residues. V lost 3 bases, J lost 3 bases, and 6 bases stayed unmatched. CDR3 sequence: CASSSRDYLYEQYF. For the CDR3, the DNA is TGTGCCAGCAGCTCGAGGGACTACCTCTACGAGCAGTACTTC.

A few counts support this clonotype. This chain connects TRBV12-3 or TRBV12-4 to TRBJ1-2; D may be TRBD1 (5 bases). This CDR3 comprises 14 residues. Trimming left V 2 bases short and J 6 bases short, with 13 bases between. This CDR3 is CASSLRQQGDGYTF. In DNA, the CDR3 is TGTGCCAGCAGTTTACGCCAGCAGGGAGATGGCTACACCTTC.

The V gene is TRBV6-2 or TRBV6-3, the J gene TRBJ2-7; D tentatively reads TRBD1 or TRBD2 (5 bases each). The V and J ends lost 0 bases and 2 bases respectively, with 5 bases between them. Per the germline V gene, CDR1 is MNHEY and CDR2 is SVGEGT. CDR3 length equals 13 residues. CDR3 sequence reads: CASSYSGAYEQYV. The DNA of the CDR3 is TGTGCCAGCAGTTACTCGGGGGCCTACGAGCAGTACGTC.

CDR3 sequence (DNA): TGCGCCAGCAGTGGTTCTCTGACAGGGGGCCAAGAGACCCAGTACTTC. Its protein product is CASSGSLTGGQETQYF. The V call is TRBV10-1, the J call TRBJ2-5, with 9 bases identical to TRBD1. The V gene's germline CDR1 is WNHNN and CDR2 SYGVQD (reference sequence). V shed 4 bases, J shed 1 base, and the junction held 7 bases outside the gene matches. The CDR3 extends over 16 amino acids.

V gene TRBV9 combines with J gene TRBJ2-2, with unresolved D. CDR3 length equals 12 residues. V was pared by 5 bases and J by 6 bases, with 8 bases between. CDR1 is SGDLS and CDR2 is YYNGEE in the germline V gene. For the CDR3, the DNA is TGTGCCAGCAGTGGGTTCCCCGGGGAGCTGTTTTTT. It is translated as CASSGFPGELFF.

The J gene is TRBJ2-1, the V gene TRBV7-6; 10 nucleotides line up with TRBD2. Germline V gives CDR1 SGHVS, CDR2 FNYEAQ. The CDR3 has 17 amino acids. Germline trimming cut 2 bases from V and 4 bases from J; bases unmatched to any gene: 8. The CDR3 here is CASSLKRLAGVYNEQFF. The CDR3 region has the DNA TGTGCCAGCAGCTTAAAGCGGCTAGCGGGAGTTTACAATGAGCAGTTCTTC.